Listed below are T cell receptor beta chains from one sample, sequenced in a study of blood T cell repertoires in COVID-19. The repertoire was sequenced with immunoSEQ multiplex PCR; TCRdb's copy has only in-frame clones and lacks some. The table shows about 99,000 clones, with roughly 88% occurring only once. Specimen: peripheral blood. Receptors were obtained from a man aged 50 to 59 with COVID-19, enrolled during active disease. Each CDR3 is given with its conserved first and last residue. D genes are given only for firm matches. Not all rows give a size; the values are once, few, many and, for expanded clones, a class.

j_call: TRBJ1-2
d_call: TRBD1
v_call: TRBV2
clone_size: .
cdr3_nt: TGTGCCAGCAGACTGGGGGACAGAAACAACTATGGCTACACCTTC
cdr3_aa: CASRLGDRNNYGYTF

j_call: TRBJ1-2
d_call: .
v_call: TRBV6-5
clone_size: .
cdr3_nt: TGTGCCAGCAGACGGGACAACGGGGACTATGGCTACACCTTC
cdr3_aa: CASRRDNGDYGYTF

j_call: TRBJ2-1
d_call: TRBD1
v_call: TRBV6-4
clone_size: .
cdr3_nt: TGTGCCAGCAGTTCCGGGACAGGGGGATACAATGAGCAGTTCTTC
cdr3_aa: CASSSGTGGYNEQFF

j_call: TRBJ1-1
d_call: .
v_call: TRBV6-5
clone_size: .
cdr3_nt: TGTGCCAGCAGTCGCGGCCAGGGGTGGTACACTGAAGCTTTCTTT
cdr3_aa: CASSRGQGWYTEAFF

j_call: TRBJ2-1
d_call: .
v_call: TRBV27
clone_size: .
cdr3_nt: TGTGCCAGCAGTAGGCCCGGTGGGGCAGGGGTACACAATGAGCAGTTCTTC
cdr3_aa: CASSRPGGAGVHNEQFF

j_call: TRBJ1-6
d_call: .
v_call: TRBV2
clone_size: .
cdr3_nt: TGTGCCAGCAGCGTGAGAGCCTATAATTCACCCCTCCACTTT
cdr3_aa: CASSVRAYNSPLHF

j_call: TRBJ1-2
d_call: TRBD1
v_call: TRBV5-4
clone_size: .
cdr3_nt: TGTGCCAGCAGCATAACAGGGGCAACCTATGGCTACACCTTC
cdr3_aa: CASSITGATYGYTF

j_call: TRBJ2-7
d_call: TRBD1
v_call: TRBV7-8
clone_size: .
cdr3_nt: TGTGCCAGCAGCCTGCACCCGGGACAGGGGACCTACGAGCAGTACTTC
cdr3_aa: CASSLHPGQGTYEQYF

j_call: TRBJ1-1
d_call: .
v_call: TRBV7-2
clone_size: .
cdr3_nt: TGTGCCAGCCCACCCTGGGGGGGCAGAGACACTGAAGCTTTCTTT
cdr3_aa: CASPPWGGRDTEAFF

j_call: TRBJ1-2
d_call: TRBD1
v_call: TRBV2
clone_size: once
cdr3_nt: TGTGCCAGCAGACAAAACAGGGGGGATAACTATGGCTACACCTTC
cdr3_aa: CASRQNRGDNYGYTF

j_call: TRBJ1-2
d_call: .
v_call: TRBV28
clone_size: .
cdr3_nt: TGTGCCAGCAGTCGACCAGGACAGAACCACTATGGCTACACCTTC
cdr3_aa: CASSRPGQNHYGYTF

j_call: TRBJ2-4
d_call: TRBD1
v_call: TRBV5-1
clone_size: .
cdr3_nt: TGCGCCAGCAGCTTGGTGGGACAGGGGATTGGTAGAAACATTCAGTACTTC
cdr3_aa: CASSLVGQGIGRNIQYF

j_call: TRBJ2-1
d_call: TRBD1
v_call: TRBV5-4
clone_size: .
cdr3_nt: TGTGCCAGCAGCTATAGGGACAGGGGAAATGAGCAGTTCTTC
cdr3_aa: CASSYRDRGNEQFF

j_call: TRBJ1-2
d_call: .
v_call: TRBV5-1
clone_size: .
cdr3_nt: TGCGCCAGCAGCTCCCAAGACGCAGGACTGAGGACCTTC
cdr3_aa: CASSSQDAGLRTF

j_call: TRBJ1-6
d_call: TRBD1
v_call: TRBV3-1/TRBV3-2
clone_size: .
cdr3_nt: TGTGCCAGCAGCCAATTCCAGGGGGCGAATAATTCACCCCTCCACTTT
cdr3_aa: CASSQFQGANNSPLHF

j_call: TRBJ2-7
d_call: .
v_call: TRBV11-2
clone_size: few
cdr3_nt: TGTGCCAGCAGCCCCAGCTACGAGCAGTACTTC
cdr3_aa: CASSPSYEQYF

j_call: TRBJ2-2
d_call: .
v_call: TRBV4-2
clone_size: few
cdr3_nt: TGTGCCAGCAGCCAAGATGCTAGAGGGCCCACCGGGGAGCTGTTTTTT
cdr3_aa: CASSQDARGPTGELFF

j_call: TRBJ2-3
d_call: TRBD2
v_call: TRBV6-2/TRBV6-3
clone_size: .
cdr3_nt: TGTGCCAGCAGTTACGGCGGGGGGGCCCCAGATACGCAGTATTTT
cdr3_aa: CASSYGGGAPDTQYF

j_call: TRBJ1-4
d_call: TRBD1
v_call: TRBV7-9
clone_size: .
cdr3_nt: TGTGCCAGCAGCTTTGGGACAGGGGTTGAAAAACTGTTTTTT
cdr3_aa: CASSFGTGVEKLFF

j_call: TRBJ1-6
d_call: TRBD1
v_call: TRBV6-5
clone_size: .
cdr3_nt: TGTGCCAGCAGTTACTCGGGGACAGGGAATTCACCCCTCCACTTT
cdr3_aa: CASSYSGTGNSPLHF

j_call: TRBJ2-3
d_call: .
v_call: TRBV5-1
clone_size: .
cdr3_nt: TGCGCCAGCAGCCCCGACATTAGCACAGATACGCAGTATTTT
cdr3_aa: CASSPDISTDTQYF

j_call: TRBJ1-2
d_call: .
v_call: TRBV5-8
clone_size: once
cdr3_nt: TGTGCCAGCAGCTTGGTCGCAGGGGCGCCTCGTGGCTACACCTTC
cdr3_aa: CASSLVAGAPRGYTF

j_call: TRBJ2-1
d_call: .
v_call: TRBV9
clone_size: .
cdr3_nt: TGTGCCAGCAGCGTAGACGGGGGGCCTTACAATGAGCAGTTCTTC
cdr3_aa: CASSVDGGPYNEQFF

j_call: TRBJ1-2
d_call: TRBD1
v_call: TRBV6-5
clone_size: .
cdr3_nt: TGTGCCAGCAGTTCGACAGGGAACTATGGCTACACCTTC
cdr3_aa: CASSSTGNYGYTF

j_call: TRBJ2-1
d_call: TRBD2
v_call: TRBV7-8
clone_size: .
cdr3_nt: TGTGCCAGCAGCGTAAGCGGGGGCCCGTACAATGAGCAGTTCTTC
cdr3_aa: CASSVSGGPYNEQFF

j_call: TRBJ2-7
d_call: .
v_call: TRBV4-3
clone_size: .
cdr3_nt: TGCGCCAGCAGCCGGCAGGCCGACCCCTCCTACGAGCAGTACTTC
cdr3_aa: CASSRQADPSYEQYF

j_call: TRBJ1-4
d_call: .
v_call: TRBV24-1
clone_size: few
cdr3_nt: TGTGCCACCAGTGACCCAAAACTCGGACAGAAAAATGAAAAACTGTTTTTT
cdr3_aa: CATSDPKLGQKNEKLFF

j_call: TRBJ1-1
d_call: TRBD1
v_call: TRBV19
clone_size: once
cdr3_nt: TGTGCCAGTAGCCGAACAGGGGTGGGAACTGAAGCTTTCTTT
cdr3_aa: CASSRTGVGTEAFF

j_call: TRBJ2-3
d_call: TRBD2
v_call: TRBV7-8
clone_size: .
cdr3_nt: TGTGCCAGCAGCTTCCTATGGGGGGGTAGCACAGATACGCAGTATTTT
cdr3_aa: CASSFLWGGSTDTQYF

j_call: TRBJ2-2
d_call: TRBD1
v_call: TRBV10-3
clone_size: .
cdr3_nt: TGTGCCATCAGTCCTTTGACAGGGCGAACCGGGGAGCTGTTTTTT
cdr3_aa: CAISPLTGRTGELFF

j_call: TRBJ2-7
d_call: TRBD1
v_call: TRBV15
clone_size: .
cdr3_nt: TGTGCCACCAGCAGAGACAGGGGGCCCTACGAGCAGTACTTC
cdr3_aa: CATSRDRGPYEQYF

j_call: TRBJ2-7
d_call: TRBD2
v_call: TRBV28
clone_size: .
cdr3_nt: TGTGCCAGCAGTCCTCAGCGGGGGGTAGCCTACGAGCAGTACTTC
cdr3_aa: CASSPQRGVAYEQYF

j_call: TRBJ2-7
d_call: .
v_call: TRBV2
clone_size: .
cdr3_nt: TGTGCCAGCAGTGAATTTGGGACTTACGAGCAGTACTTC
cdr3_aa: CASSEFGTYEQYF

j_call: TRBJ1-3
d_call: .
v_call: TRBV19
clone_size: .
cdr3_nt: TGTGCCAGTAAGATGAGGTCTGGAAACACCATATATTTT
cdr3_aa: CASKMRSGNTIYF

j_call: TRBJ2-7
d_call: .
v_call: TRBV19
clone_size: .
cdr3_nt: TGTGCCAGTAGTATGGTCAGGGCGTCCTACGAGCAGTACTTC
cdr3_aa: CASSMVRASYEQYF

j_call: TRBJ1-5
d_call: .
v_call: TRBV2
clone_size: .
cdr3_nt: TGTGCCAGCAGTGTCGGGGTTGCGGGCGATCAGCCCCAGCATTTT
cdr3_aa: CASSVGVAGDQPQHF

j_call: TRBJ2-7
d_call: .
v_call: TRBV7-3
clone_size: .
cdr3_nt: TGTGCCAGCAGCCTCCTCAACGGCTACGAGCAGTACTTC
cdr3_aa: CASSLLNGYEQYF

j_call: TRBJ2-2
d_call: .
v_call: TRBV7-8
clone_size: .
cdr3_nt: TGTGCCAGCAGCTTAATGGCAGGGGACACCGGGGAGCTGTTTTTT
cdr3_aa: CASSLMAGDTGELFF

j_call: TRBJ2-2
d_call: .
v_call: TRBV10-3
clone_size: .
cdr3_nt: TGTGCCATCAGAGCAGGGACCGGGGAGCTGTTTTTT
cdr3_aa: CAIRAGTGELFF

j_call: TRBJ2-1
d_call: TRBD2
v_call: TRBV5-1
clone_size: .
cdr3_nt: TGCGCCAGCAGCTTGGGAGTAGCGGGGGGCAATGAGCAGTTCTTC
cdr3_aa: CASSLGVAGGNEQFF

j_call: TRBJ2-5
d_call: .
v_call: TRBV4-1
clone_size: once
cdr3_nt: TGCGCCAGCAGCCAACGGCCTGAGGCCGTTTTAGAGACCCAGTACTTC
cdr3_aa: CASSQRPEAVLETQYF

j_call: TRBJ2-1
d_call: .
v_call: TRBV11-2
clone_size: .
cdr3_nt: TGTGCCAGCAGCTTAGATTGGCCAGGGAGGCCCTACAATGAGCAGTTCTTC
cdr3_aa: CASSLDWPGRPYNEQFF

j_call: TRBJ2-1
d_call: .
v_call: TRBV19
clone_size: .
cdr3_nt: TGTGCCAGTACCCGGACCCTAGGGGATTACAATGAGCAGTTCTTC
cdr3_aa: CASTRTLGDYNEQFF

j_call: TRBJ1-5
d_call: .
v_call: TRBV19
clone_size: .
cdr3_nt: TGTGCCAGTAGTATAGCCAATAGCAATCAGCCCCAGCATTTT
cdr3_aa: CASSIANSNQPQHF

j_call: TRBJ2-7
d_call: .
v_call: TRBV5-4
clone_size: .
cdr3_nt: TGTGCCAGCAGCTTGGCAGGGTGGGACGAGCAGTACTTC
cdr3_aa: CASSLAGWDEQYF

j_call: TRBJ1-4
d_call: .
v_call: TRBV25-1
clone_size: .
cdr3_nt: TGTGCCAGCAGTGAACAGTCAATTAATGAAAAACTGTTTTTT
cdr3_aa: CASSEQSINEKLFF

j_call: TRBJ2-6
d_call: TRBD1
v_call: TRBV10-3
clone_size: .
cdr3_nt: TGTGCCATCAGTGAGTCGCAGGGGGTTGGGGCCAACGTCCTGACTTTC
cdr3_aa: CAISESQGVGANVLTF

j_call: TRBJ2-7
d_call: .
v_call: TRBV6-2/TRBV6-3
clone_size: .
cdr3_nt: TGTGCCAGCAGTTTTAGGGGGTACCCGGTCGAGCAGTACTTC
cdr3_aa: CASSFRGYPVEQYF

j_call: TRBJ1-6
d_call: .
v_call: TRBV7-2
clone_size: .
cdr3_nt: TGTGCCAGCAGCCCGGACGGGAGCTCCTATAATTCACCCCTCCACTTT
cdr3_aa: CASSPDGSSYNSPLHF

j_call: TRBJ1-5
d_call: .
v_call: TRBV10-3
clone_size: .
cdr3_nt: TGTGCCATCAGTGCTCAAGGAGGGGGCAATCAGCCCCAGCATTTT
cdr3_aa: CAISAQGGGNQPQHF

j_call: TRBJ1-1
d_call: .
v_call: TRBV18
clone_size: few
cdr3_nt: TGTGCCAGCTCACCCTCCGCCTTACCGGGGACTGAAGCTTTCTTT
cdr3_aa: CASSPSALPGTEAFF

j_call: TRBJ1-2
d_call: TRBD1
v_call: TRBV2
clone_size: once
cdr3_nt: TGTGCCAGCAGTGAAGGGACAGGGGTGTTTGGCTACACCTTC
cdr3_aa: CASSEGTGVFGYTF

j_call: TRBJ2-2
d_call: .
v_call: TRBV28
clone_size: .
cdr3_nt: TGTGCCAGCATCAGAAGCGGCGGGGAGCTGTTTTTT
cdr3_aa: CASIRSGGELFF

j_call: TRBJ1-2
d_call: .
v_call: TRBV2
clone_size: .
cdr3_nt: TGTGCCAGCAGTGAAGGAGGAACTAACTATGGCTACACCTTC
cdr3_aa: CASSEGGTNYGYTF

j_call: TRBJ2-3
d_call: .
v_call: TRBV5-4
clone_size: .
cdr3_nt: TGTGCCAGCAGCTTGGTCCTAGACCCAGATACGCAGTATTTT
cdr3_aa: CASSLVLDPDTQYF